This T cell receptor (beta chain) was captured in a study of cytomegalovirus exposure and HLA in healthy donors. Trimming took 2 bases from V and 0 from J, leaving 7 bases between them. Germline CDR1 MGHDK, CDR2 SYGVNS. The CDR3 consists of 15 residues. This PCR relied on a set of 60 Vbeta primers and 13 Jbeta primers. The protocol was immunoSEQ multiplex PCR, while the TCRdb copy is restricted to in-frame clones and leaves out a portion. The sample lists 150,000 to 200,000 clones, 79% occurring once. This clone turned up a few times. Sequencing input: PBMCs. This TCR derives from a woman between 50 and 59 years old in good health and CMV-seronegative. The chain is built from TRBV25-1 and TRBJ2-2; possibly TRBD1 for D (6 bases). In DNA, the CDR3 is TGTGCCAGCAGTGAAGGGACAACGAACACCGGGGAGCTGTTTTTT. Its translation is CASSEGTTNTGELFF.